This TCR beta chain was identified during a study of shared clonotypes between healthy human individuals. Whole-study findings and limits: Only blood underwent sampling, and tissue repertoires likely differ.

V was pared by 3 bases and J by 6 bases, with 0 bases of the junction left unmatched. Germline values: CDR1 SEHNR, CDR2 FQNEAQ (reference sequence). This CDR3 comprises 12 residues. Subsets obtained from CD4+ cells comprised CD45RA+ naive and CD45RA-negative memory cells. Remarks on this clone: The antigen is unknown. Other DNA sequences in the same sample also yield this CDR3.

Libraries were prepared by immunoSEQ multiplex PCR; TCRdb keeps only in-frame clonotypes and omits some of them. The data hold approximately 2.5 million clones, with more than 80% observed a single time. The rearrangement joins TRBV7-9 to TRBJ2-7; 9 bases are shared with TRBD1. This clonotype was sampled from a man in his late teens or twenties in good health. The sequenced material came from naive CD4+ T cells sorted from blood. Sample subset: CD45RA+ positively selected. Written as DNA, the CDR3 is TGTGCCAGCAGCTTGGACAGGGGCGAGCAGTACTTC. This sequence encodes CASSLDRGEQYF.